One sample yielded the 19 T cell receptor beta chains listed below, sequenced in a study of T cells in narcolepsy. Libraries were prepared by immunoSEQ multiplex PCR; TCRdb keeps only in-frame clonotypes and omits some of them. Here the sample spans about 34,000 clones, around 80% being singletons. The sample was CD45RA- memory CD4+ T cells from PBMCs. All receptors come from a human donor with narcolepsy.

The V call is TRBV19, the J call TRBJ1-2; possible D gene TRBD1, 5 bases. The V end was cut by 9 bases, the J end by 0 bases, with 20 bases between. CDR1 is LNHDA, CDR2 SQIVND, per germline (reference sequence). CDR3 length: 16 residues. The CDR3 DNA follows: TGTGCCAGCCACCCGTTGTTTGGGGGAGCTAACTATGGCTACACCTTC. Translating it yields CASHPLFGGANYGYTF. The whole variable domain, filled in from reference TRBV19 and TRBJ1-2, reads DGGITQSPKYLFRKEGQNVTLSCEQNLNHDAMYWYRQDPGQGLRLIYYSQIVNDFQKGDIAEGYSVSREKKESFPLTVTSAQKNPTAFYLCASHPLFGGANYGYTFGSGTRLTVV.

V is TRBV2 and J is TRBJ2-5; unclear D gene. The CDR3 is made up of 11 amino acids. CDR1 and CDR2 from the germline V gene are SNHLY and FYNNEI. The V and J ends lost 4 bases and 4 bases respectively, with 4 bases between them. DNA of the CDR3: TGTGCCAGCAGTGTGGGAGAGACCCAGTACTTC. This sequence encodes CASSVGETQYF.

The rearrangement links TRBV29-1 to TRBJ1-1; weak D call: TRBD1 (6 bases). The CDR3 runs to 14 residues. Deletions cut 7 bases from V and 5 bases from J, with 20 bases between. The germline CDR1 and CDR2 sequences are SQVTM and ANQGSEA. The DNA of the CDR3 is TGCAGCGCCCCGTTACGACAGGTTTGGACTGAAGCTTTCTTT. Its protein is CSAPLRQVWTEAFF.

This chain joins TRBV5-4 and TRBJ2-3, with 7 bases identical to TRBD2. The ends lost 5 bases at V and 6 bases at J; junction bases unmatched: 6. Germline assignment: CDR1 SGHNT and CDR2 YYREEE (reference sequence). The CDR3 length is 13 residues. DNA of the CDR3: TGTGCCAGCAGTGGGGGGGTGGAGGATACGCAGTATTTT. Its translation: CASSGGVEDTQYF. The full variable domain, rest sourced from reference TRBV5-4 and TRBJ2-3, is ETGVTQSPTHLIKTRGQQVTLRCSSQSGHNTVSWYQQALGQGPQFIFQYYREEENGRGNFPPRFSGLQFPNYSSELNVNALELDDSALYLCASSGGVEDTQYFGPGTRLTVL.

On this clone: At one end, the junction sequence differs from germline, possibly due to a read error. The rearrangement joins TRBV12-5 to TRBJ1-3; the D gene is possibly TRBD1 (5 bases). The CDR3 has 13 residues. CDR1 is LGHNT, CDR2 FRNRAP, per germline. DNA for the CDR3: TGTGCTAGTGGATTGGGGGTGGGAAACACCATATATTTT. Its protein is CASGLGVGNTIYF.

The chain's CDR3 is CASSPRGANTEAFF. The CDR3 DNA reads as TGCGCCAGCAGTCCCCGGGGGGCGAACACTGAAGCTTTCTTT. The chain has TRBV23-1 and TRBJ1-1, with a possible D match to TRBD1 (6 bases). TRBV23-1 carries the ORF label, with uncertain function. CDR3 length: 14 residues. The V and J ends lost 4 bases and 1 base respectively, with 10 bases between them.

In the case of this clone: One end of the junction fails to match germline, which may point to a read error. V is TRBV4-1 and J is TRBJ2-2; D is perhaps TRBD1 (6 bases). CDR3 size: 16 residues. Germline CDR1 reads MGHRA; CDR2 reads YSYEKL. The CDR3 region is CASSQKTGINTGELLF. CDR3 bases: TGCGCCAGCAGTCAGAAAACAGGGATCAACACCGGGGAGCTGCTTTTT.

CDR3 region: CASSKGANYGYTF. CDR3 nucleotides: TGTGCCAGCAGTAAGGGGGCCAACTATGGCTACACCTTC. This sequence joins TRBV7-9 and TRBJ1-2, with 7 bases identical to TRBD1. Germline trimming cut 6 bases from V and 2 bases from J; bases unmatched to any gene: 3. The V gene's germline CDR1 is SEHNR and CDR2 FQNEAQ (reference sequence). CDR3 size: 13 residues. The whole variable domain, filled in from reference TRBV7-9 and TRBJ1-2, reads DTGVSQNPRHKITKRGQNVTFRCDPISEHNRLYWYRQTLGQGPEFLTYFQNEAQLEKSRLLSDRFSAERPKGSFSTLEIQRTEQGDSAMYLCASSKGANYGYTFGSGTRLTVV.

The chain carries TRBV5-4 and TRBJ1-2; weak D call: TRBD1 (5 bases). The CDR3 runs to 14 residues. Germline assignment: CDR1 SGHNT and CDR2 YYREEE (reference sequence). Trimming left V 4 bases short and J 8 bases short, with 18 bases between. The DNA for the CDR3 is TGTGCCAGCAGCCCGCCGCAGGGAACCGGCGGCTACACCTTC. Protein sequence: CASSPPQGTGGYTF.

The chain combines TRBV7-6 with TRBJ1-1; D perhaps matches TRBD1 (6 bases). The length of the CDR3 is 13 residues. Germline V gene data show CDR1 as SGHVS and CDR2 as FNYEAQ. Trimming cost V 5 bases and J 1 base, with 8 bases left between them. Written as DNA, the CDR3 is TGTGCCAGCAGCGGGGGGCAGAACACTGAAGCTTTCTTT. This sequence encodes CASSGGQNTEAFF.

The chain couples TRBV5-1 to TRBJ2-2, with TRBD1 matching 8 bases. J gave up 6 bases and V 4 bases, and 11 bases lay outside the gene matches. Germline V gives CDR1 SGHRS, CDR2 YFSETQ. The CDR3 length is 16 residues. As DNA, the CDR3 is TGCGCCAGCAGCCCCCGTCAGGGGGCTTCTGCCGGGGAGCTGTTTTTT. It specifies CASSPRQGASAGELFF.

The gene calls are TRBV5-1 and TRBJ2-7; 8 bases agree with TRBD2. V was pared by 0 bases and J by 6 bases, with 2 bases of the junction left unmatched. In germline, CDR1 is SGHRS, CDR2 YFSETQ. There are 13 residues in the CDR3. Here the CDR3 reads CASSLVSGVEQYF. CDR3 in DNA: TGCGCCAGCAGCTTGGTTAGCGGGGTCGAGCAGTACTTC.

This clone was found once. V and J are TRBV2 and TRBJ2-1, with 8 bases lining up with TRBD2. The CDR3 totals 15 residues. V was clipped by 5 bases and J by 9 bases; unmatched bases: 12. Germline CDR1 reads SNHLY; CDR2 reads FYNNEI. Here the CDR3 reads CASSQLAARAPEQFF. In nucleotides, the CDR3 is TGTGCCAGCAGTCAACTAGCGGCGAGGGCGCCTGAGCAGTTCTTC.

The chain has TRBV5-1 and TRBJ2-5; 12 bases line up with TRBD2. The CDR3 consists of 15 residues. Per germline, CDR1 SGHRS and CDR2 YFSETQ. V gave up 0 bases and J gave up 9 bases; unmatched junction bases: 6. This CDR3 reads CASSLVLAGGSAQYF. The CDR3 region has the DNA TGCGCCAGCAGCTTGGTACTAGCGGGGGGTTCGGCCCAGTACTTC.

The rearrangement links TRBV9 to TRBJ1-6, with D possibly matching TRBD1 (6 bases). The CDR3 is 15 residues long. The germline CDR1 and CDR2 sequences are SGDLS and YYNGEE. V lost 3 bases and J 10 bases, leaving 17 bases between the germline ends. The CDR3 region has the DNA TGTGCCAGCAGCGGTGGACAGATAGCAAGATCACCCCTCCACTTT. Amino acid sequence: CASSGGQIARSPLHF.

The gene calls are TRBV6-6 and TRBJ1-1; TRBD1 might be the D (5 bases). V was clipped by 3 bases and J by 4 bases, with 12 bases between them. Germline CDR1 is MNHNY and CDR2 is SVGAGI (reference sequence). The length of the CDR3 is 14 residues. The CDR3 DNA sequence: TGTGCCAGCAGTTATCAAACAGGTGTCACTGAAGCTTTCTTT. This codes for CASSYQTGVTEAFF.

The chain carries TRBV6-5 and TRBJ1-3; D gene uncertain. The CDR3 consists of 15 residues. The germline V gene has CDR1 MNHEY and CDR2 SVGAGI. V lost 7 bases and J 0 bases, leaving 13 bases between the germline ends. The chain's CDR3 is CASTLTPYSGNTIYF. The CDR3 DNA sequence: TGTGCCAGCACCCTGACACCATACTCTGGAAACACCATATATTTT.

In its sample, this clone was seen a few times. The chain links TRBV6-6 to TRBJ2-4; no clear D. CDR3 length: 13 amino acids. The germline V gene encodes CDR1 MNHNY and CDR2 SVGAGI (reference sequence). V was shortened by 0 bases and J by 6 bases, with 6 bases between the two germline ends. Here the CDR3 reads CASSYSDINIQYF. CDR3 DNA: TGTGCCAGCAGTTACTCCGACATAAACATTCAGTACTTC.

The chain employs TRBV5-5 and TRBJ1-2, with D uncertain. This CDR3 has 16 amino acids. The V gene lost 7 bases and the J gene lost 4 bases, with 23 bases spanning the gap. Per the germline V gene, CDR1 is SGHKS and CDR2 is YYEKEE (reference sequence). CDR3 sequence: CASSYFISRKTYGYTF. CDR3 coding DNA: TGTGCCAGCTCGTATTTTATCTCGCGAAAGACCTATGGCTACACCTTC.